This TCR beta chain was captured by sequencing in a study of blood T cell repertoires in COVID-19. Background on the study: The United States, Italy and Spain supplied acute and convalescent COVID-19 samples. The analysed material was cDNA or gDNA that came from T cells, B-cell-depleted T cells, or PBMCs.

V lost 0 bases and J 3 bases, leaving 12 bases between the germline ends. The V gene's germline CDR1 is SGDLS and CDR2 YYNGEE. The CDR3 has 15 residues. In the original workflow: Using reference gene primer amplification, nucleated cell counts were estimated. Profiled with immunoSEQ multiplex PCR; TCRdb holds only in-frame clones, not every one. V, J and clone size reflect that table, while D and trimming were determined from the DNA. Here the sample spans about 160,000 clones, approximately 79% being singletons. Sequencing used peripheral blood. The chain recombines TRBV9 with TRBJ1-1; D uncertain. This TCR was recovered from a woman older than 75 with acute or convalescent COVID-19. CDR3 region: CASSVDEGGDTEAFF. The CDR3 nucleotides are TGTGCCAGCAGCGTAGACGAAGGCGGTGACACTGAAGCTTTCTTT.